Below, 30 T cell receptor beta chains from the same sample are listed, as sequenced in a study of shared clonotypes between healthy human individuals. Clones were sequenced by immunoSEQ multiplex PCR, and TCRdb holds only the in-frame ones, with some missing. The sample gives millions of clones, roughly 96% of which show up once; 0.1% to 0.15% is in the top ten. What was sequenced was naive CD4+ T cells sorted from blood. Subset of the sample: CD45RA+ positively selected. The receptors were sampled from a man between 18 and 35 years old in good health.

This clone has a single count. Because it lacks the conserved phenylalanine or tryptophan at the end, this CDR3 is likely a read error. No DNA is shown, since the ends of the CDR3 on it are uncertain; the CDR3 is the one TCRdb lists. The chain joins TRBV10-3 to TRBJ1-5. The germline V gene encodes CDR1 ENHRY and CDR2 SYGVKD. The CDR3 numbers 14 amino acids, ends counted. This CDR3 reads CAISESRSFVGLCR.

The V and J genes are TRBV10-3 and TRBJ2-1; 10 bases agree with TRBD2. CDR1 is ENHRY and CDR2 is SYGVKD in the germline V gene. The length of the CDR3 is 15 residues. The J segment lost 4 bases and the V segment lost 6 bases, leaving 6 bases of the junction unmatched. The CDR3 nucleotides read TGTGCCATCAGAGGAGCGGGAGGGGCGTACAATGAGCAGTTCTTC. Its protein is CAIRGAGGAYNEQFF.

This chain links TRBV13 with TRBJ1-4; maybe TRBD1 (6 bases). The CDR3 contains 16 residues. V lost 8 bases and J 0 bases, leaving 16 bases between the germline ends. The V gene's germline CDR1 is PRHDT and CDR2 FYEKMQ (reference sequence). For the CDR3, the DNA is TGTGCCAGCTCCAGGGGACGATTAACAACTAATGAAAAACTGTTTTTT. Translated, it gives CASSRGRLTTNEKLFF.

The CDR3 bases are TGTGCCAGCTCACCATCCAGGGGGGTCTACGAGCAGTACTTC. Its translation: CASSPSRGVYEQYF. The rearrangement links TRBV18 to TRBJ2-7; weak D call: TRBD1 (7 bases). The germline gives CDR1 KGHSH, CDR2 LQKENI. With 2 bases removed from V and 3 bases from J, the gap between germline ends came to 11 bases. The CDR3 has 14 amino acids.

The chain recombines TRBV5-1 with TRBJ1-1; D gene ambiguous. V was clipped by 4 bases and J by 4 bases, with 17 bases between them. CDR3 length: 15 residues. Germline V gives CDR1 SGHRS, CDR2 YFSETQ. CDR3 in amino acids: CASSARDRAGTEAFF. The DNA of the CDR3 is TGCGCCAGCAGCGCCCGGGATCGAGCGGGCACTGAAGCTTTCTTT. The entire variable domain, with the rest obtained from reference TRBV5-1 and TRBJ1-1, is as follows: KAGVTQTPRYLIKTRGQQVTLSCSPISGHRSVSWYQQTPGQGLQFLFEYFSETQRNKGNFPGRFSGRQFSNSRSEMNVSTLELGDSALYLCASSARDRAGTEAFFGQGTRLTVV.

The CDR3: CAWSTGTGRTNEQFF. CDR3 bases: TGTGCCTGGAGTACTGGGACAGGTAGAACCAATGAGCAGTTCTTC. The chain combines TRBV30 with TRBJ2-1; 8 bases match TRBD1. This CDR3 contains 15 residues. The V gene end was trimmed by 2 bases and the J gene end by 6 bases; junction bases not matched to a gene: 9. Germline lookup yields CDR1 GTSNPN and CDR2 SVGIG (reference sequence).

This chain links TRBV9 with TRBJ2-1; no reliable D call. The ends were cut back, 0 bases at V and 3 bases at J, with 7 bases in the middle. This CDR3 comprises 14 residues. CDR1 and CDR2 from the germline V gene are SGDLS and YYNGEE. CDR3 in DNA: TGTGCCAGCAGCGTAGCTGGGATCTACAATGAGCAGTTCTTC. Protein sequence: CASSVAGIYNEQFF.

The rearrangement links TRBV2 to TRBJ2-1, with D unresolved. Germline lookup yields CDR1 SNHLY and CDR2 FYNNEI. V lost 5 bases to trimming and J lost 9 bases, with 11 bases between them. The CDR3 is 12 residues long. The DNA for the CDR3 is TGTGCCAGCAGTATAGGGTCTGGTGAGCAGTTCTTC. Translating gives CASSIGSGEQFF. Full variable domain (outside the CDR3, taken from reference TRBV2 and TRBJ2-1): EPEVTQTPSHQVTQMGQEVILRCVPISNHLYFYWYRQILGQKVEFLVSFYNNEISEKSEIFDDQFSVERPDGSNFTLKIRSTKLEDSAMYFCASSIGSGEQFFGPGTRLTVL.

This chain links TRBV11-2 with TRBJ2-1; 9 nucleotides match TRBD2. The length of the CDR3 is 15 residues. CDR1 and CDR2 from the germline V gene are SGHAT and FQNNGV. After removal of 5 bases from V and 5 bases from J, the junction contained 7 bases not matched to a gene. CDR3 sequence: CASSLLAGRNNEQFF. CDR3 bases: TGTGCCAGCAGCCTGCTAGCGGGAAGGAACAATGAGCAGTTCTTC.

V gene TRBV9 combines with J gene TRBJ2-4; TRBD1 aligns across 8 bases. J was trimmed by 0 bases and V by 3 bases; bases with no gene match: 8. This CDR3 comprises 17 residues. Germline V gene lookup returns CDR1 SGDLS and CDR2 YYNGEE. CDR3 protein: CASSASTGGRAKNIQYF. The CDR3 DNA sequence: TGTGCCAGCAGCGCGAGCACAGGGGGAAGAGCCAAAAACATTCAGTACTTC.

The chain links TRBV28 to TRBJ1-1; weak D call: TRBD1 (5 bases). The CDR3 is 14 residues long. Trimming cost V 6 bases and J 4 bases, with 15 bases left between them. Looked up from germline, CDR1 is MDHEN and CDR2 is SYDVKM. The CDR3: CASRGEGWGTEAFF. CDR3 nucleotides: TGTGCCAGCAGGGGGGAGGGGTGGGGCACTGAAGCTTTCTTT.

As concerns this clone: The sample contains more than one DNA sequence encoding this CDR3. J is TRBJ1-1 and V is TRBV18; D not certain. The ends were cut back, 2 bases at V and 4 bases at J, with 11 bases in the middle. This CDR3 is built from 14 residues. CDR1 is KGHSH, CDR2 LQKENI, per germline. This CDR3 reads CASSPLVVGTEAFF. In nucleotides, the CDR3 is TGTGCCAGCTCACCATTGGTAGTTGGCACTGAAGCTTTCTTT.

The chain uses TRBV9 and TRBJ1-2; 11 bases are a match to TRBD1. Germline values: CDR1 SGDLS, CDR2 YYNGEE. CDR3 length: 15 residues. V lost 4 bases to trimming and J lost 2 bases; unmatched junction nucleotides: 4. In nucleotides, the CDR3 is TGTGCCAGCAGCCCGGGACAGGGGGTAAACTATGGCTACACCTTC. Its protein product is CASSPGQGVNYGYTF.

V gene TRBV27 combines with J gene TRBJ1-4, with D tentatively TRBD1 (6 bases). CDR1 is MNHEY and CDR2 is SMNVEV in the germline V gene (reference sequence). This CDR3 contains 17 residues. With 7 bases removed from V and 6 bases from J, the gap between germline ends came to 24 bases. CDR3 residues: CASNKNKGRGLYEKLFF. The CDR3 DNA reads TGTGCCAGCAATAAAAATAAGGGAAGGGGGTTGTATGAAAAACTGTTTTTT.

This clone was observed once. The rearrangement uses TRBV2 and TRBJ2-5; D remains unclear. V dropped 8 bases and J dropped 3 bases, with 4 bases sitting between them. Germline values: CDR1 SNHLY, CDR2 FYNNEI. The CDR3 is 10 residues long. CDR3 sequence reads: CASQKETQYF. The CDR3 coding sequence is TGTGCCAGCCAGAAAGAGACCCAGTACTTC.

J is TRBJ1-2 and V is TRBV4-3; 9 bases line up with TRBD1. This CDR3 is built from 16 residues. Germline V gives CDR1 LGHNA, CDR2 YSLEER. The V gene end was trimmed by 4 bases and the J gene end by 6 bases; junction bases not matched to a gene: 12. As DNA, the CDR3 is TGCGCCAGCAGCCTCCTAGCAGGGACAGGGCGTCATGGCTACACCTTC. This translates into CASSLLAGTGRHGYTF.

The chain carries TRBV2 and TRBJ2-7; D tentatively fits TRBD1 or TRBD2 (5 bases each). Deletions cut 2 bases from V and 12 bases from J, with 14 bases between. The V gene's germline CDR1 is SNHLY and CDR2 FYNNEI. This CDR3 spans 12 amino acids. The CDR3 DNA follows: TGTGCCAGCAGTGAATCGGGGACGGCCCCGTACTTC. Its protein product is CASSESGTAPYF.

V usage is TRBV25-1 and J usage is TRBJ2-7; 13 bases are shared with TRBD2. With V trimmed by 8 bases and J by 1 base, 14 bases remained unmatched. Germline V gene lookup returns CDR1 MGHDK and CDR2 SYGVNS. The CDR3 is 18 amino acids. The CDR3 bases are TGTGCCAGCTCCGACGCGGGACTAGCGGGGCCTTATTCCTACGAGCAGTACTTC. Translation: CASSDAGLAGPYSYEQYF.

The rearrangement joins TRBV9 to TRBJ2-5; D may be TRBD1 (6 bases). In germline, CDR1 is SGDLS, CDR2 YYNGEE. This CDR3 has 14 residues. The germline V and J ends were trimmed by 7 bases and 7 bases, with 20 bases remaining between them. This CDR3 is CASSPEWGPGTQYF. The CDR3 region has the DNA TGTGCCAGCTCTCCCGAGTGGGGGCCGGGGACCCAGTACTTC. The full variable domain, completed using reference TRBV9 and TRBJ2-5, is DSGVTQTPKHLITATGQRVTLRCSPRSGDLSVYWYQQSLDQGLQFLIQYYNGEERAKGNILERFSAQQFPDLHSELNLSSLELGDSALYFCASSPEWGPGTQYFGPGTRLLVL.

This clone was seen just once. The chain couples TRBV4-1 to TRBJ1-4, with D maybe TRBD1 (6 bases). The CDR3 is 14 residues long. The V and J ends lost 4 bases and 3 bases respectively, with 9 bases between them. The germline V gene encodes CDR1 MGHRA and CDR2 YSYEKL. DNA of the CDR3: TGCGCCAGCAGCCGCGGACAGCCTAATGAAAAACTGTTTTTT. Translation gives CASSRGQPNEKLFF.

The CDR3 region is CASRAARGEQYF. CDR3 DNA: TGTGCCAGCAGAGCGGCCCGGGGAGAGCAGTACTTC. The chain combines TRBV6-1 with TRBJ2-7; the D gene is possibly TRBD2 (5 bases). Germline V gene lookup returns CDR1 MNHNS and CDR2 SASEGT. This CDR3 region has 12 residues. V lost 6 bases, J lost 7 bases, and 13 bases lay in between.

This chain connects TRBV27 to TRBJ1-2; the D gene is possibly TRBD1 (5 bases). The CDR3 is made up of 15 amino acids. CDR1 MNHEY and CDR2 SMNVEV come from the germline V gene (reference sequence). The germline V and J ends were trimmed by 5 bases and 2 bases, with 15 bases remaining between them. The CDR3 DNA sequence: TGTGCCAGCAGTCCCGAGTCGGGGGAGAACTATGGCTACACCTTC. It specifies CASSPESGENYGYTF.

The chain is built from TRBV5-1 and TRBJ2-5; D not resolved. V lost 1 base, J lost 4 bases, and 5 bases lay in between. The germline V gene has CDR1 SGHRS and CDR2 YFSETQ. The CDR3 sequence is 12 residues long. DNA for the CDR3: TGCGCCAGCAGCTTGACCTTAGAGACCCAGTACTTC. This gives the protein CASSLTLETQYF.

The rearrangement links TRBV4-1 to TRBJ1-1, with D uncertain. Trimming shortened V by 1 base and J by 1 base, and 7 bases separated the two germline ends. Germline CDR1 MGHRA, CDR2 YSYEKL. This CDR3 comprises 14 residues. The CDR3 sequence: CASSQGSGNTEAFF. CDR3 DNA: TGCGCCAGCAGCCAAGGGTCGGGGAACACTGAAGCTTTCTTT.

The chain employs TRBV29-1 and TRBJ1-1; weak D call: TRBD1 (5 bases). CDR3 length: 15 amino acids. Looked up from germline, CDR1 is SQVTM and CDR2 is ANQGSEA. V was clipped by 2 bases and J by 0 bases, with 13 bases between them. CDR3 in DNA: TGCAGCGTTGAAACGGCAGGGACCATGAACACTGAAGCTTTCTTT. It encodes CSVETAGTMNTEAFF.

The V call is TRBV4-1, the J call TRBJ2-3; D is possibly TRBD2 (6 bases). Germline CDR1 is MGHRA and CDR2 is YSYEKL. V lost 3 bases to trimming and J lost 2 bases, with 12 bases between them. The CDR3 consists of 15 residues. CDR3 in DNA: TGCGCCAGCAGCCAGCCGTTAGCGGTCACAGATACGCAGTATTTT. Its translation: CASSQPLAVTDTQYF.

J is TRBJ2-7 and V is TRBV19; the D call may be TRBD1 or TRBD2 (7 bases each). This CDR3 is 16 amino acids long. The germline V gene has CDR1 LNHDA and CDR2 SQIVND (reference sequence). V lost 3 bases and J 0 bases, leaving 15 bases between the germline ends. DNA for the CDR3: TGTGCCAGTAGTATGGGAGGGGGCACCCTCTCCTACGAGCAGTACTTC. Encoded protein: CASSMGGGTLSYEQYF.

CDR3 DNA: TGTGCCAGCAGTGGCAGGACAGTCGATTCACCCCTCCACTTT. Translation gives CASSGRTVDSPLHF. V usage is TRBV6-5 and J usage is TRBJ1-6; D might be TRBD1 (6 bases). V lost 5 bases to trimming and J lost 8 bases, with 13 bases between them. CDR1 and CDR2 (germline): MNHEY, SVGAGI. The CDR3 runs to 14 residues.

This clone was seen only once. Other DNA sequences in the same sample also yield this CDR3. The chain is built from TRBV5-1 and TRBJ2-7; D gene uncertain. Germline loops: CDR1 SGHRS, CDR2 YFSETQ. Trimming removed 4 bases at V and 2 bases at J, with 7 bases between. There are 12 residues in the CDR3. DNA of the CDR3: TGCGCCAGCAGCGGCACAACCTACGAGCAGTACTTC. It is translated as CASSGTTYEQYF.

The chain joins TRBV7-9 to TRBJ1-1; D remains unclear. V was clipped by 3 bases and J by 4 bases, with 18 bases between them. Germline V CDR1 and CDR2: SEHNR, FQNEAQ (reference sequence). This CDR3 has 16 amino acids. As DNA, the CDR3 is TGTGCCAGCAGCTTTCTTCGTAACCACGAGGGCACTGAAGCTTTCTTT. Residues: CASSFLRNHEGTEAFF.